This TCR beta chain was observed in a study of Tregs in tolerant kidney transplant recipients. Study at large: Recipients received nonmyeloablative bone marrow transplants from related graft donors, with transient mixed chimerism.

Study-wide points: Changing PCR primers prevented nucleotide comparison between some patients' samples.

Using immunoSEQ multiplex PCR, the repertoire was profiled, and TCRdb retains in-frame clones only, with some absent. The table for this sample gives roughly 48,000 clones. There are 15 residues in the CDR3. Germline CDR1 is SGHRS and CDR2 is YFSETQ. V lost 2 bases and J lost 5, with 16 bases in between. As to this clone: No antigen is known for it. The CDR3 end is not reached by the read, which stops 3 residues before it; the germline J gene fills it in.

The gene calls are TRBV5-1 and TRBJ1-2; a possible D gene is TRBD1 (6 bases). The source was CD4+ T cells from blood, collected before the transplant. This clonotype originated in a human donor who received a combined kidney and bone marrow transplant. This CDR3 is CASSFSGELGYGYTF. CDR3 bases read: TGCGCCAGCAGCTTCTCAGGGGAGCTTGGTTATGGC. Looking up the rest from reference TRBV5-1 and TRBJ1-2 gives the full variable domain: KAGVTQTPRYLIKTRGQQVTLSCSPISGHRSVSWYQQTPGQGLQFLFEYFSETQRNKGNFPGRFSGRQFSNSRSEMNVSTLELGDSALYLCASSFSGELGYGYTFGSGTRLTVV.